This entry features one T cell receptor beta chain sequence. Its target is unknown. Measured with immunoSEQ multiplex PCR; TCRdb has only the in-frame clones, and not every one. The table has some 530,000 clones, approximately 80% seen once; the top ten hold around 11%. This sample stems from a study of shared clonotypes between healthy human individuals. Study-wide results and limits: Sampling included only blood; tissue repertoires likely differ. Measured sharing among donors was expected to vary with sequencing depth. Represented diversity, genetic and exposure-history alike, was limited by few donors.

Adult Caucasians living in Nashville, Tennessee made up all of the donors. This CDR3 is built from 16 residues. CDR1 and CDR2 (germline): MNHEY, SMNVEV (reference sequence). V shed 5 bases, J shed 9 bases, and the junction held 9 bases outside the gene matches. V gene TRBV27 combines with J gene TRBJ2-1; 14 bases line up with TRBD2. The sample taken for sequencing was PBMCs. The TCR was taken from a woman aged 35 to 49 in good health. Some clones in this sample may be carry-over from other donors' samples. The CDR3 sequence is CASSISLGLAGGEQFF. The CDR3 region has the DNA TGTGCCAGCAGTATCTCCCTTGGACTAGCGGGAGGTGAGCAGTTCTTC.